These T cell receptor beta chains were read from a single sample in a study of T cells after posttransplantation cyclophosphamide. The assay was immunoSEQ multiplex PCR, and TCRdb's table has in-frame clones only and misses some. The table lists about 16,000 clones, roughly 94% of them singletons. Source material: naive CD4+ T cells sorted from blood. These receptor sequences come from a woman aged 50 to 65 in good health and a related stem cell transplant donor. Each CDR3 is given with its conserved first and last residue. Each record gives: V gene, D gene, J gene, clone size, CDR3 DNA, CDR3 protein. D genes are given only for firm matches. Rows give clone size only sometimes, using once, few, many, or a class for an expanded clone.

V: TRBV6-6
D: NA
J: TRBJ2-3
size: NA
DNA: TGTGCCAGCAGTTACCGGGCAGATACGCAGTATTTT
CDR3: CASSYRADTQYF

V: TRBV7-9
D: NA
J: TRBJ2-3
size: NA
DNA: TGTGCCAGCAGCTTAGTAGGCGGCGGCGACCCAGGGACAGATACGCAGTATTTT
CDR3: CASSLVGGGDPGTDTQYF

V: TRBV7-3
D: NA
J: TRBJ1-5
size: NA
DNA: TGTGCCAGCAGCTTGGAGCCCCGCCAGCCCCAGCATTTT
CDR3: CASSLEPRQPQHF

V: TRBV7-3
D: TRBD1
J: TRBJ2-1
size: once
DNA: TGTGCCAGCAGCTTTTCGGACAGGGGCGATGAGCAGTTCTTC
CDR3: CASSFSDRGDEQFF

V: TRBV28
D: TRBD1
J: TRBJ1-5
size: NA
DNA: TGTGCCAGCCGAGACAGGGAGAGCAATCAGCCCCAGCATTTT
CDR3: CASRDRESNQPQHF

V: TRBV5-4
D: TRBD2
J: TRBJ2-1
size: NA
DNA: TGTGCCAGCAGCCCGGGGGGGTTGCGACTTTCCTACAATGAGCAGTTCTTC
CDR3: CASSPGGLRLSYNEQFF

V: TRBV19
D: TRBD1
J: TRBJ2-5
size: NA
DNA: TGTGCCAGTAGTATAGGGACAGGGCGTCGGCAGGGATCAAGGACCCAGTACTTC
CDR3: CASSIGTGRRQGSRTQYF

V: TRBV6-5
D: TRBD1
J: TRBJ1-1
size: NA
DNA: TGTGCCAGTCAGGACAGGATGAACACTGAAGCTTTCTTT
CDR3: CASQDRMNTEAFF

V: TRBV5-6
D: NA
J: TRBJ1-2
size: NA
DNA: TGTGCCAGCAGCCACAGGGACGGCTACACCTTC
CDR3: CASSHRDGYTF

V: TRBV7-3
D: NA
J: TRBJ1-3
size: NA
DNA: TGTGCCAGCAGCCAGCAGGGTCTGCCTGGAAACACCATATATTTT
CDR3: CASSQQGLPGNTIYF

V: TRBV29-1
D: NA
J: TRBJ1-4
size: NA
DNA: TGCAGCGCAGGGGAGATAGCTAATGAAAAACTGTTTTTT
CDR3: CSAGEIANEKLFF

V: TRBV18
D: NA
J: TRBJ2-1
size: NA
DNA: TGTGCCAGCTCACCGCCGGGAACCAATGAGCAGTTCTTC
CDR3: CASSPPGTNEQFF

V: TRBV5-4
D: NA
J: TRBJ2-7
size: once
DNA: TGTGCCAGCAGCTCGGTTCCCTACGAGCAGTACTTC
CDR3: CASSSVPYEQYF

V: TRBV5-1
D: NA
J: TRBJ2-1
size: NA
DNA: TGCGCCAGCAGCTTGTTGCGGGGACCGTACAATGAGCAGTTCTTC
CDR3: CASSLLRGPYNEQFF

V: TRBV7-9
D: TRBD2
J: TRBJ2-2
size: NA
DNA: TGTGCCAGCATACTAGCGGGAGGCCCGGGCCCCGGGGAGCTGTTTTTT
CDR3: CASILAGGPGPGELFF

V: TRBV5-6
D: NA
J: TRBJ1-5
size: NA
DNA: TGTGCCAGCACCCTCAGGGGCAAGGGCAATCAGCCCCAGCATTTT
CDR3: CASTLRGKGNQPQHF

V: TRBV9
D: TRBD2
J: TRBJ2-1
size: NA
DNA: TGTGCCAGCAGCGTGAGCGGGAGCTGGGTAGGTGAGCAGTTCTTC
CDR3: CASSVSGSWVGEQFF

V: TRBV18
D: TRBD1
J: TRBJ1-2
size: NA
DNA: TGTGCCAGCTCACCCCTCGGGACAGGGGCTGGTGGCTACACCTTC
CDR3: CASSPLGTGAGGYTF

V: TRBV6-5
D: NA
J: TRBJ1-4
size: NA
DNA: TGTGCCAGCAGTTACTCAGACGGGTATAATGAAAAACTGTTTTTT
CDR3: CASSYSDGYNEKLFF

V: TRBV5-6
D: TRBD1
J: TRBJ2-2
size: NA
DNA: TGTGCCAGCAGCTCTGATCAGGACAGGATTGTCACCGGGGAGCTGTTTTTT
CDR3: CASSSDQDRIVTGELFF

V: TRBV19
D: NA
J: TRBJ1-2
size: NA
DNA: TGTGCCAGTAGTCCTCGAGGATCCGGAACGACTGGCTACACCTTC
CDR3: CASSPRGSGTTGYTF

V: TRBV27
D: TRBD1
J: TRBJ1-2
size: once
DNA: TGTGCCAGCAGTTTCTTAAATCCACAGGGGGAGGTCTATGGCTACACCTTC
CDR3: CASSFLNPQGEVYGYTF

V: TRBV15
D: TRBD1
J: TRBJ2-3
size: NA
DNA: TGTGCCACTAACCGGGACAGAATTAACACAGATACGCAGTATTTT
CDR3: CATNRDRINTDTQYF